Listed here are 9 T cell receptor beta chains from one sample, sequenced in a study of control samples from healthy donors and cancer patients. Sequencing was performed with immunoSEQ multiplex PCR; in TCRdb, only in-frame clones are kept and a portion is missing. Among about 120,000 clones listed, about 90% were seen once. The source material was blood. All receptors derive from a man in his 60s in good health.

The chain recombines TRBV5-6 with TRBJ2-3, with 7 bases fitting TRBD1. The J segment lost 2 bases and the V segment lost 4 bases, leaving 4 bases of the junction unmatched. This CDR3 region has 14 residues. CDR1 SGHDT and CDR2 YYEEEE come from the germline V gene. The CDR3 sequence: CASSQTGPTDTQYF. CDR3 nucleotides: TGTGCCAGCAGCCAGACAGGGCCCACAGATACGCAGTATTTT.

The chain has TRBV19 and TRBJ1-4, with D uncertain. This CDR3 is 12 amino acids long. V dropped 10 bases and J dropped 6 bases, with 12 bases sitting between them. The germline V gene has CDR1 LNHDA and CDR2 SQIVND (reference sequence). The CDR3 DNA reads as TGTGCCAAGAGAGGTCACGATGAAAAACTGTTTTTT. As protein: CAKRGHDEKLFF.

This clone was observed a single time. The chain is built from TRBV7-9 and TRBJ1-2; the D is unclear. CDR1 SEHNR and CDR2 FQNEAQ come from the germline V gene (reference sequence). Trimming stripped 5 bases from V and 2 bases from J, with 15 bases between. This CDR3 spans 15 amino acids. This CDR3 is CASSPAGLGNYGYTF. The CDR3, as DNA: TGTGCCAGCAGCCCGGCGGGTCTTGGGAACTATGGCTACACCTTC.

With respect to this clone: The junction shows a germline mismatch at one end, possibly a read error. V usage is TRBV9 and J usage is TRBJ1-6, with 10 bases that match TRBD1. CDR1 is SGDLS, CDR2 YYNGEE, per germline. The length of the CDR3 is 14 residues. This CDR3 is CASSTRTGGAPLHF. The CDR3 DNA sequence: TGTGCCAGCAGCACCCGGACAGGGGGAGCACCCCTCCACTTC.

The CDR3 DNA reads TGTGCCAGCAGTTACTCGTACAGGGGAGATTCACCCCTCCACTTT. Encoded protein: CASSYSYRGDSPLHF. The gene calls are TRBV6-6 and TRBJ1-6, with TRBD1 matching 7 bases. Germline V lookup: CDR1 MNHNY, CDR2 SVGAGI (reference sequence). The CDR3 covers 15 residues. V was pared by 0 bases and J by 8 bases, with 4 bases of the junction left unmatched.

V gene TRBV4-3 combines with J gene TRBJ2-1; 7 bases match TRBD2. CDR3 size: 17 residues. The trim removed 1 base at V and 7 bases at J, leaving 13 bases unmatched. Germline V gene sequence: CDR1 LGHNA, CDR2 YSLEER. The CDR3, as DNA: TGCGCCAGCAGCCAAGTGTGGGGTTTGGCCGGGGGGAATGAGCAGTTCTTC. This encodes CASSQVWGLAGGNEQFF.

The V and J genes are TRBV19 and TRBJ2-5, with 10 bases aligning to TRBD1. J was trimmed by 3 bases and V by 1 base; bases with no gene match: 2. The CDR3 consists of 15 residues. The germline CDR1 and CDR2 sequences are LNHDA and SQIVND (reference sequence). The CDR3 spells CASSIGGTGEETQYF. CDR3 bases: TGTGCCAGTAGTATAGGCGGGACAGGGGAAGAGACCCAGTACTTC.

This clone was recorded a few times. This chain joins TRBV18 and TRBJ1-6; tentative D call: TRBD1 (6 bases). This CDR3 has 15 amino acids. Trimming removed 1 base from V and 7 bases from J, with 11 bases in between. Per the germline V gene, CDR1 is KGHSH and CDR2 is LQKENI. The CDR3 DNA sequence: TGTGCCAGCTCACCACTATCGGACAGAAATTCACCCCTCCACTTT. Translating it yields CASSPLSDRNSPLHF.

The CDR3 sequence is CASSLGGASEQYF. In DNA form, the CDR3 reads TGTGCCAGCAGTTTAGGGGGGGCCAGCGAGCAGTACTTC. The V call is TRBV12-3 or TRBV12-4, the J call TRBJ2-7, with D possibly being TRBD1 or TRBD2 (6 bases each). The CDR3 is 13 amino acids. V was shortened by 1 base and J by 6 bases, with 10 bases between the two germline ends.